Each of the 27 T cell receptor beta chains below was sequenced from the same sample in a study of breast tumors, draining lymph nodes, adjacent tissues. Breast cancer patients provided tissue from their axillary draining lymph nodes. TCRdb used MiXCR to reprocess the multiplex PCR reads, holding one entry per CDR3 protein. This sample has 120,000 to 150,000 distinct CDR3 sequences; over 25% occur once, and the top ten carry about 2.5%. The sample taken for sequencing was axillary lymph node tissue. These receptor sequences come from a female donor with breast cancer. Some clones in this sample may be carry-over from other donors' samples.

On this clonotype: Sequence at one end of the junction differs from germline and may be a read error. The genes are TRBV20-1 and TRBJ2-3; 7 bases align to TRBD1. CDR3 length: 14 amino acids. Germline V gene sequence: CDR1 DFQATT, CDR2 SNEGSKA (reference sequence). The CDR3 reads CSARGQVGTATRYF. The CDR3 coding sequence is TGCAGTGCGCGTGGACAGGTGGGCACAGCTACGCGGTATTTT.

To note about this clonotype: This clone may be a read error of a much larger clone one base away. The chain is built from TRBV9 and TRBJ2-5, with 10 nucleotides matching TRBD2. Germline V gene data show CDR1 as SGDLS and CDR2 as YYNGEE. V dropped 2 bases and J dropped 1; count of bases not matched to a gene: 8. The CDR3 covers 17 residues. The CDR3, as DNA: TGTGCCAGCAGCGTCGGGGGACTAGCGACCCTCCAAGAGACCCAGTACTTC. Translation gives CASSVGGLATLQETQYF.

The chain has TRBV7-2 and TRBJ2-7; D is undetermined. The CDR3 is 12 residues long. Germline lookup yields CDR1 SGHTA and CDR2 FQGNSA. For the CDR3, the DNA is TGTGCCAGCAGCTCCTATTTTGGCGCGATTAACGTC. Amino acid sequence: CASSSYFGAINV.

At least ten counts were recorded for this clonotype. V is TRBV11-2 and J is TRBJ2-3; TRBD1 agrees at 10 bases. V lost 4 bases and J lost 1; bases outside the gene matches: 5. The CDR3 spans 16 residues. The germline CDR1 and CDR2 sequences are SGHAT and FQNNGV. The CDR3 spells CASSSGQGSRTDTQYF. The CDR3 bases are TGTGCCAGCAGCTCGGGACAGGGGTCCCGCACAGATACGCAGTATTTT.

This clonotype was recorded at least ten times. The chain combines TRBV12-3 or TRBV12-4 with TRBJ1-3; D not resolved. V was pared by 2 bases and J by 7 bases, with 9 bases between. CDR3 length: 13 amino acids. CDR3 in amino acids: CASSLSAANTIYF. CDR3 nucleotide sequence: TGTGCCAGCAGTTTATCGGCCGCCAACACCATATATTTT.

This clonotype was recorded at least ten times. This sequence joins TRBV5-1 and TRBJ2-1; D remains ambiguous. Trimming left V 0 bases short and J 0 bases short, with 4 bases between. The CDR3 has 14 amino acids. From germline, CDR1 is SGHRS and CDR2 YFSETQ. The CDR3 is CASSLESSYNEQFF. The DNA for the CDR3 is TGCGCCAGCAGCTTGGAGAGCTCCTACAATGAGCAGTTCTTC.

This clonotype has a count of ten or more. The J gene is TRBJ2-3, the V gene TRBV7-2; D is undetermined. Germline CDR1 and CDR2: SGHTA and FQGNSA. The CDR3 covers 14 residues. V lost 5 bases, J lost 1 base, and 10 bases lay in between. DNA of the CDR3: TGTGCCAGCAGCCGCCAATGGGGCACAGATACGCAGTATTTT. As protein: CASSRQWGTDTQYF.

This clonotype was recorded many times. The chain couples TRBV20-1 to TRBJ1-2; D is uncertain. Deletions cut 6 bases from V and 3 bases from J, with 14 bases between. The CDR3 contains 13 residues. Germline V gene lookup returns CDR1 DFQATT and CDR2 SNEGSKA (reference sequence). CDR3 sequence reads: CSASKDGHYGYTF. The CDR3 coding sequence is TGCAGTGCCAGCAAGGACGGACACTATGGCTACACCTTC.

This clonotype was observed at least ten times. One end of the junction varies from germline; a read error may be responsible. The rearrangement uses TRBV9 and TRBJ2-5; a weak D match, TRBD1 (6 bases). The CDR3 has 13 residues. The germline V gene has CDR1 SGDLS and CDR2 YYNGEE. The CDR3 bases are TGTGCCAGCAGCGTAGATTTGGGTGGGACAACACACTTC. It translates to CASSVDLGGTTHF. The whole variable domain, remainder taken from reference TRBV9 and TRBJ2-5, is DSGVTQTPKHLITATGQRVTLRCSPRSGDLSVYWYQQSLDQGLQFLIQYYNGEERAKGNILERFSAQQFPDLHSELNLSSLELGDSALYFCASSVDLGGTTHFGPGTRLLVL.

This clonotype was recorded at least ten times. The chain has TRBV10-2 and TRBJ2-7; D not resolved. The CDR3 is 12 amino acids. Trimming removed 6 bases from V and 2 bases from J, with 8 bases in between. Germline V gene data show CDR1 as WSHSY and CDR2 as SAAADI. CDR3 amino acids: CASSNRAYEQYV. The CDR3 bases are TGCGCCAGCAGCAACAGAGCCTACGAGCAGTACGTC.

For this clonotype: At one boundary the junction diverges from the germline segment, which might be a read error. The chain links TRBV24-1 to TRBJ2-1, with 7 bases that match TRBD1. This CDR3 is built from 11 residues. Germline values: CDR1 KGHDR, CDR2 SFDVKD. The CDR3 protein is CASSWGQEQFF. The CDR3 coding sequence is TGTGCCAGCAGTTGGGGACAGGAGCAGTTCTTC.

The V call is TRBV7-2, the J call TRBJ1-6; D possibly corresponds to TRBD1 (6 bases). The CDR3 length is 14 residues. Deletions cut 8 bases from V and 11 bases from J, with 19 bases between. The germline CDR1 and CDR2 sequences are SGHTA and FQGNSA. CDR3 region: CASQGQGGWAPLHF. CDR3 nucleotides: TGTGCCAGCCAGGGGCAGGGTGGTTGGGCACCCCTCCACTTT.

This clonotype was picked up many times. The genes are TRBV19 and TRBJ1-5; TRBD1 matches at 8 bases. The CDR3 spans 15 residues. Germline trimming cut 5 bases from V and 3 bases from J; bases unmatched to any gene: 6. CDR1 is LNHDA, CDR2 SQIVND, per germline (reference sequence). The CDR3 is CASSVVGQVNQPQHF. DNA of the CDR3: TGTGCCAGTAGTGTGGTGGGACAGGTCAATCAGCCCCAGCATTTT.

This clonotype was found many times. The chain recombines TRBV13 with TRBJ2-7; TRBD2 matches 15 bases. The CDR3 covers 17 residues. V was clipped by 2 bases and J by 1 base; unmatched bases: 3. Germline CDR1 and CDR2: PRHDT and FYEKMQ (reference sequence). DNA of the CDR3: TGTGCCAGCAGCTTAAAGGGACTAGCGGGGGGATCCTACGAGCAGTACTTC. Translating it yields CASSLKGLAGGSYEQYF.

CDR3: CAISAISTEAFF. The CDR3 DNA follows: TGTGCCATCAGTGCCATCTCGACTGAAGCTTTCTTT. The rearrangement links TRBV10-3 to TRBJ1-1, with D hard to call. CDR3 length equals 12 residues. Trimming took 4 bases from V and 5 from J, leaving 8 bases between them. Germline V gene lookup returns CDR1 ENHRY and CDR2 SYGVKD.

This clonotype was seen at least ten times. The chain recombines TRBV7-2 with TRBJ1-5; TRBD1 might be the D (6 bases). The germline CDR1 and CDR2 sequences are SGHTA and FQGNSA. The CDR3 is made up of 14 amino acids. Trimming removed 2 bases from V and 5 bases from J, with 10 bases in between. As DNA, the CDR3 is TGTGCCAGCAGCTTACGGGGGGCATATCAGCCCCAGCATTTT. Its translation is CASSLRGAYQPQHF.

This clonotype was counted at least ten times. This sequence may be a read error, since a much larger clone differs from it by one base. The chain uses TRBV20-1 and TRBJ2-5; 7 nucleotides match TRBD2. Germline V CDR1 and CDR2: DFQATT, SNEGSKA (reference sequence). CDR3 length: 11 residues. Here the CDR3 DNA reads TGCAGTGCTACGGGGCGGGAGACCCAGTCCTTC. It encodes CSATGRETQSF.

This clonotype was observed a few times. This may stem from a read error, because a much larger clone lies one nucleotide away. The rearrangement uses TRBV7-3 and TRBJ1-6; 7 nucleotides align to TRBD1. Germline V CDR1 and CDR2: SGHTA, FQGTGA. Germline trimming cut 8 bases from V and 4 bases from J; bases unmatched to any gene: 8. This CDR3 is built from 15 residues. The CDR3 DNA sequence: TGTGCCAGCGGCCAGACAGGGCCGTATAATTCACCCCTCCACTTT. Amino acids: CASGQTGPYNSPLHF.

This clonotype was seen a few times. The V gene is TRBV7-9, the J gene TRBJ2-7, with 7 bases aligning to TRBD1. The CDR3 is made up of 13 amino acids. Unmatched junction bases numbered 4, after V lost 5 bases and J lost 3 bases. The germline gives CDR1 SEHNR, CDR2 FQNEAQ (reference sequence). CDR3 protein: CASSLTGDYEQYF. The CDR3 DNA reads TGTGCCAGCAGCCTCACAGGGGACTACGAGCAGTACTTC.

This clonotype was seen at least ten times. The chain carries TRBV30 and TRBJ1-3, with no clear D. Germline lookup yields CDR1 GTSNPN and CDR2 SVGIG (reference sequence). The CDR3 sequence is 15 residues long. Trimming left V 3 bases short and J 0 bases short, with 12 bases between. CDR3 DNA sequence: TGTGCCTGGAGGGTCGTGGGCAACTCTGGAAACACCATATATTTT. Protein: CAWRVVGNSGNTIYF.

The chain couples TRBV10-3 to TRBJ1-1, with D perhaps TRBD1 (5 bases). Between the trimmed V and J ends, which lost 2 bases and 4 bases, there was a span of 11 bases. The CDR3 length is 14 residues. Germline lookup yields CDR1 ENHRY and CDR2 SYGVKD. The DNA of the CDR3 is TGTGCCATCAGTGAGGGAGGGGTTGGCACTGAAGCTTTCTTT. Translation gives CAISEGGVGTEAFF.

This clonotype came up once. V and J are TRBV7-3 and TRBJ2-1; tentatively, D is TRBD2 (6 bases). Germline V CDR1 and CDR2: SGHTA, FQGTGA. This CDR3 has 18 residues. V gave up 3 bases and J gave up 3 bases, with 21 bases separating them. The CDR3 here is CASSLAGPGAIHYNEQFF. The CDR3 region has the DNA TGTGCCAGCAGCTTGGCGGGGCCCGGAGCTATCCACTACAATGAGCAGTTCTTC.

This clonotype was counted ten times or more. The rearrangement links TRBV6-5 to TRBJ1-2, with D tentatively TRBD1 (6 bases). V was clipped by 2 bases and J by 2 bases, with 12 bases between them. This CDR3 comprises 15 residues. Germline lookup yields CDR1 MNHEY and CDR2 SVGAGI. CDR3 DNA: TGTGCCAGCAGTTACAACAGGGATTGGAACTATGGCTACACCTTC. It encodes CASSYNRDWNYGYTF.

To note about this clonotype: One end of the junction does not line up with germline, which may come from a read error. This chain joins TRBV20-1 and TRBJ1-4, with TRBD1 matching 7 bases. This CDR3 is built from 14 residues. Germline CDR1 and CDR2: DFQATT and SNEGSKA (reference sequence). The CDR3 region is CSARPQGKGEKLVF. CDR3 in DNA: TGCAGTGCTAGACCACAGGGGAAAGGAGAAAAACTGGTTTTT.

Worth noting for this clonotype: Possible read error: a much larger clone is one base away. The rearrangement uses TRBV7-2 and TRBJ1-2, with D tentatively TRBD1 (5 bases). The germline CDR1 and CDR2 sequences are SGHTA and FQGNSA. Between the trimmed V and J ends, which lost 6 bases and 5 bases, there was a span of 16 bases. This CDR3 comprises 14 residues. CDR3 loop: CASSSPDGGYGYTF. The CDR3 nucleotides read TGTGCCAGCAGTTCCCCGGACGGGGGATATGGCTACACCTTC.

This clonotype was seen ten or more times. This chain connects TRBV5-6 to TRBJ2-1, with 10 bases fitting TRBD2. Germline V gene sequence: CDR1 SGHDT, CDR2 YYEEEE. V shed 8 bases and J 4 bases; nucleotides not matched to a gene: 9. The CDR3 runs to 15 residues. The CDR3: CASQPGLANYNEQFF. CDR3 DNA: TGTGCCAGTCAGCCGGGACTAGCGAATTACAATGAGCAGTTCTTC.

Remarks on this clonotype: The conserved closing phenylalanine or tryptophan is absent in this CDR3, likely reflecting a read error. The limits of the CDR3 on the DNA are not certain, so only TCRdb's listed CDR3 is given. The rearrangement joins TRBV9 to TRBJ2-7; TRBD1, as called in the table, went unchecked against the DNA. Including both end residues, the CDR3 is 10 amino acids long. CDR1 and CDR2 (germline): SGDLS, YYNGEE. The CDR3 sequence: CASSGDPSDS.